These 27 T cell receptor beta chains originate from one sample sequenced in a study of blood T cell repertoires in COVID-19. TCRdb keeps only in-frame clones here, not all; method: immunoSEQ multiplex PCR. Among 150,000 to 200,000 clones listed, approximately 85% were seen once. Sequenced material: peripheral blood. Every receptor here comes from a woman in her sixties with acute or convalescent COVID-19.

CDR3 region: CASSYDRDSPLHF. Written as DNA, the CDR3 is TGTGCCAGCAGCTACGACAGGGATTCACCCCTCCACTTT. This chain connects TRBV13 to TRBJ1-6; 7 positions agree with TRBD1. The CDR3 runs to 13 residues. Germline V gene data show CDR1 as PRHDT and CDR2 as FYEKMQ (reference sequence). Trimming cost V 4 bases and J 8 bases; bases outside gene matches: 2.

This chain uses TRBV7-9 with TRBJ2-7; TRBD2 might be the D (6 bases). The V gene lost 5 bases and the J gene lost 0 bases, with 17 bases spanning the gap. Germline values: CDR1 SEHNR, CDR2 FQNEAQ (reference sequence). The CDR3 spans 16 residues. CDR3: CASSRATGLSSYEQYF. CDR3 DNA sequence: TGTGCCAGCAGCAGGGCAACGGGACTTTCCTCCTACGAGCAGTACTTC.

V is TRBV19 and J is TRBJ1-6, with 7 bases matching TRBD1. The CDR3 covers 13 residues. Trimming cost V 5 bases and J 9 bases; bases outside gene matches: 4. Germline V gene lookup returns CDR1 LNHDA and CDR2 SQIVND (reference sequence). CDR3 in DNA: TGTGCCAGTAGTGAAGGGGGCTTTTCACCCCTCCACTTT. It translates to CASSEGGFSPLHF.

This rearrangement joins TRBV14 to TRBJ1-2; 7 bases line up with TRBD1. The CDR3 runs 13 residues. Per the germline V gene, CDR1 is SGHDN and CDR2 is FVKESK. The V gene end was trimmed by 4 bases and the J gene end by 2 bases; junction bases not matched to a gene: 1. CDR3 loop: CASSPDRNYGYTF. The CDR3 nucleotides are TGTGCCAGCAGCCCGGACAGGAACTATGGCTACACCTTC.

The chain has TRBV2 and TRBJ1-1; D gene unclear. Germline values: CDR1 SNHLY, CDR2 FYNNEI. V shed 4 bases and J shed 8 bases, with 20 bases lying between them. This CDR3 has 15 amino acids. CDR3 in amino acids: CASSVLELDRGEAFF. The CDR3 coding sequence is TGTGCCAGCAGTGTCCTAGAACTGGACCGCGGGGAAGCTTTCTTT.

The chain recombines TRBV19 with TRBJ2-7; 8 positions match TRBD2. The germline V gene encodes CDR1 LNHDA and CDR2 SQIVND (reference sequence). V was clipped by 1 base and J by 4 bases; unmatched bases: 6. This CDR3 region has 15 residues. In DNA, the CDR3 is TGTGCCAGTAGTATAGGAGCGGGAGCCTATTACGAGCAGTACTTC. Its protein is CASSIGAGAYYEQYF.

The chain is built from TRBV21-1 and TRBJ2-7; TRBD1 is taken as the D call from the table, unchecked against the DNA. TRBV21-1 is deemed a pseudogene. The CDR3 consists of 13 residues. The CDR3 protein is CASSSSRRYEQYF. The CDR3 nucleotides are TGTGCCAGCAGCAGTTCCCGCAGATACGAGCAGTACTTC.

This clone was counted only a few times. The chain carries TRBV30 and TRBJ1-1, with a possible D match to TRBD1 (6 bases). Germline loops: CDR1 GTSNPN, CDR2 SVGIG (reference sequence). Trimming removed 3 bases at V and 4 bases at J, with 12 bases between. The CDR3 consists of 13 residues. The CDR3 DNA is TGTGCCTGGAGGTACAGGGTTGGCACTGAAGCTTTCTTT. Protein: CAWRYRVGTEAFF.

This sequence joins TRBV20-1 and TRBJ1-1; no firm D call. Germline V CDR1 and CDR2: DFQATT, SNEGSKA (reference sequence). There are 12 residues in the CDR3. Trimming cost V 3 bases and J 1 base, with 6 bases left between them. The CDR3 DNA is TGCAGTGCTAGTCCGGGGAACACTGAAGCTTTCTTT. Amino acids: CSASPGNTEAFF.

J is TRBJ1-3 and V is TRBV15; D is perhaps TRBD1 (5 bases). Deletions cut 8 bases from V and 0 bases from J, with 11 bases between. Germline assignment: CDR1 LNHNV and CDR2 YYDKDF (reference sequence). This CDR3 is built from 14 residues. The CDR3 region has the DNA TGTGCCACCTCGTCGGGGGACTCTGGAAACACCATATATTTT. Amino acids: CATSSGDSGNTIYF.

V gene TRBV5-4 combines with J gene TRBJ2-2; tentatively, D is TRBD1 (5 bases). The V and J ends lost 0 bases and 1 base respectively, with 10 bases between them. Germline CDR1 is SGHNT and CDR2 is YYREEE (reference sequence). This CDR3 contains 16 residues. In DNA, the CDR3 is TGTGCCAGCAGCTTGGCTGGGGCTCAGAACACCGGGGAGCTGTTTTTT. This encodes CASSLAGAQNTGELFF.

CDR3 region: CASSFARDTEAFF. CDR3 DNA sequence: TGTGCCAGCAGTTTTGCGAGGGACACTGAAGCTTTCTTT. The chain uses TRBV12-3 or TRBV12-4 and TRBJ1-1, with D hard to call. The V end lost 3 bases, the J end lost 3 bases, and 8 bases lay between the germline ends. The CDR3 is 13 amino acids.

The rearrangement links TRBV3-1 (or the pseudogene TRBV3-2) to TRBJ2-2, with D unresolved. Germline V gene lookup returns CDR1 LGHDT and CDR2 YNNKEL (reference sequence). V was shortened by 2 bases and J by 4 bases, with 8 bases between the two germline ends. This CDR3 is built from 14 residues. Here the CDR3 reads CASSQTRATGELFF. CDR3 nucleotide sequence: TGTGCCAGCAGCCAAACCCGAGCCACCGGGGAGCTGTTTTTT.

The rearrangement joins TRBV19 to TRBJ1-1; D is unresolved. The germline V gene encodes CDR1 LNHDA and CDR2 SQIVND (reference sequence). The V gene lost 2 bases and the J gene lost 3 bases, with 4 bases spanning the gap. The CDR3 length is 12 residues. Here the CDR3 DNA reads TGTGCCAGTAGTATATCCTACACTGAAGCTTTCTTT. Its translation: CASSISYTEAFF.

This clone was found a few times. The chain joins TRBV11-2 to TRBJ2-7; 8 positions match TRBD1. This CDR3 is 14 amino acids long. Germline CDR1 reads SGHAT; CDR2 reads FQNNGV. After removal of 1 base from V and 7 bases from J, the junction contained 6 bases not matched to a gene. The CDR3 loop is CASSLGTGMLEQYF. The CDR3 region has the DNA TGTGCCAGCAGCTTAGGGACAGGGATGTTGGAGCAGTACTTC.

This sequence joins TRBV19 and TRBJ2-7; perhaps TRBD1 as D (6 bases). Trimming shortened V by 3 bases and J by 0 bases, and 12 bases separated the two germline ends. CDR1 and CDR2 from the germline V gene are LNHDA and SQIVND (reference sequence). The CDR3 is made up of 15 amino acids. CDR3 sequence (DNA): TGTGCCAGTAGTATCATCCAGGGGAGCTCCTACGAGCAGTACTTC. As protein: CASSIIQGSSYEQYF.

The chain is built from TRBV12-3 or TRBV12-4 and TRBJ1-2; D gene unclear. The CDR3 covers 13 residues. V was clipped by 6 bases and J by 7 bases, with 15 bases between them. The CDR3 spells CASSSGTSGGYTF. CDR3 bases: TGTGCCAGCAGCTCCGGAACTTCGGGTGGCTACACCTTC.

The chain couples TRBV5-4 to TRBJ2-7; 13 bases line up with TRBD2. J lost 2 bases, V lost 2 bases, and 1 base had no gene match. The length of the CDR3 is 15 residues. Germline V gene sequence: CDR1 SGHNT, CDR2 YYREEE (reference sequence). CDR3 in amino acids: CASSLGTSGTYEQYF. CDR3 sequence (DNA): TGTGCCAGCAGCTTAGGGACTAGCGGGACCTACGAGCAGTACTTC.

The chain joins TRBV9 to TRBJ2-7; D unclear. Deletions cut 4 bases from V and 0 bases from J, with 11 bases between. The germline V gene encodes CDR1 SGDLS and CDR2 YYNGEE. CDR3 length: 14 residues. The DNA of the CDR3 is TGTGCCAGCAGCCCGGCGGAAAGCTCCTACGAGCAGTACTTC. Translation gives CASSPAESSYEQYF.

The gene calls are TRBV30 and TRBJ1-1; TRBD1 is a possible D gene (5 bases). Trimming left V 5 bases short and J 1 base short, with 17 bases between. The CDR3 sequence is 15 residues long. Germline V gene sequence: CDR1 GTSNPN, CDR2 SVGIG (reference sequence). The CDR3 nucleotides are TGTGCCTGGCGAGCCAGACAGCATCGGAACACTGAAGCTTTCTTT. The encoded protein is CAWRARQHRNTEAFF.

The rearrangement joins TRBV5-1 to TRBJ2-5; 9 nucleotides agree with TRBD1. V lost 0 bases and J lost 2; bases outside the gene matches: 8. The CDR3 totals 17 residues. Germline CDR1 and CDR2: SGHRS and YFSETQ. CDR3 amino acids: CASSLVKGGTGQETQYF. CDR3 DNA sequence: TGCGCCAGCAGCTTGGTAAAGGGTGGGACAGGGCAAGAGACCCAGTACTTC.

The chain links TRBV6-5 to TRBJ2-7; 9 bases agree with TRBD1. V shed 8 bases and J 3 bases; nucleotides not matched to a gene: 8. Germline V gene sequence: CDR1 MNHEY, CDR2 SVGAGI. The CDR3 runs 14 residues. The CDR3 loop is CASPPGQGIYEQYF. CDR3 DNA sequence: TGTGCCAGCCCTCCGGGACAGGGAATCTACGAGCAGTACTTC.

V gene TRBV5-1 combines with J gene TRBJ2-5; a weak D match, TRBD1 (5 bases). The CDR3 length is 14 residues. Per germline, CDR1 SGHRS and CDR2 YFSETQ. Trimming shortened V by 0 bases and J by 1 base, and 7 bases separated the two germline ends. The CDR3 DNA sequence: TGCGCCAGCAGCTTGGGGGGCCCCCAAGAGACCCAGTACTTC. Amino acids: CASSLGGPQETQYF.

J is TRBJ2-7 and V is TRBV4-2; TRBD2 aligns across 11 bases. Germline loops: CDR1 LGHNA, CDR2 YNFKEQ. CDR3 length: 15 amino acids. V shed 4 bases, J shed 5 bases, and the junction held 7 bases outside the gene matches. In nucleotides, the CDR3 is TGTGCCAGCAGCCGAAAACTAGCGGGAGTCAACGAGCAGTACTTC. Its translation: CASSRKLAGVNEQYF.

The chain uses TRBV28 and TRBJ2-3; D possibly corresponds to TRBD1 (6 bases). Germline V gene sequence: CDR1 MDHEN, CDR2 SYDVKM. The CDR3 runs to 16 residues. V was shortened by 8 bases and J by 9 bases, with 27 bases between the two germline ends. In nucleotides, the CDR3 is TGTGCCAGCTGGACCGATAGGGGCAGGGGCGTGAGGACGCAGTATTTT. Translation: CASWTDRGRGVRTQYF.

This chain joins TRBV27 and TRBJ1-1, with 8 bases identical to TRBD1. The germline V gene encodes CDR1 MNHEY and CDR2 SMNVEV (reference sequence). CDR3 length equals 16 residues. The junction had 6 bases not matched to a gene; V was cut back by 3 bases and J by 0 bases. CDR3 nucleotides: TGTGCCAGCAGTTTTTCTCCAGGGGGCTTGAACACTGAAGCTTTCTTT. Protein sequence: CASSFSPGGLNTEAFF.

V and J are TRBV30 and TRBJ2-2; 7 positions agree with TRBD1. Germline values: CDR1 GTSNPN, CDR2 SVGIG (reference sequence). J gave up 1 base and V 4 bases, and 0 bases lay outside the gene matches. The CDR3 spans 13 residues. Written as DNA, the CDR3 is TGTGCCTGGACAGGGGGGAACACCGGGGAGCTGTTTTTT. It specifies CAWTGGNTGELFF.